The T cell receptor (beta chain) described here comes from a study of monozygotic twins with inflammatory bowel disease. Each donor supplied approximately 2.5 ml of blood. Two nested PCRs, roughly 16 and 10 cycles, amplified TCRalpha and TCRbeta cDNA. TCRdb re-called the 5' RACE reads, yielding one record per CDR3 amino acid sequence without DNA. Here the sample table reports 200,000 to 250,000 distinct CDR3 sequences. This CDR3 comprises 13 residues. The sample consisted of blood. This sequence joins TRBV12-3 or TRBV12-4 and TRBJ1-2. The source is a human donor with ulcerative colitis or Crohn's disease, or a healthy co-twin of an affected twin (not recorded which). The CDR3: CASSLNKVDGYTF.